Below, 20 T cell receptor beta chains from the same sample are listed, as sequenced in a study of T cell repertoires in cytomegalovirus infection. TCRdb re-analysed the reads in MiXCR, keeping a single row per CDR3 protein. Of fewer than 150,000 distinct CDR3 sequences listed, about 30% are singletons. What these receptors recognize is not known. The specimen comprised CD8+ T cells from cultured PBMCs, sampled from culture after CMV antigen stimulation. These receptors were collected from a human donor in good health (CMV status not recorded). Some clones in this sample may be carry-over from other donors' samples.

This chain connects TRBV11-2 to TRBJ2-7, with D possibly TRBD2 on 6 matching bases. The CDR3 loop spans 14 amino acids. V was pared by 1 base and J by 2 bases, with 9 bases between. The germline V gene encodes CDR1 SGHAT and CDR2 FQNNGV. CDR3 DNA: TGTGCCAGCAGCTTAGGACTAGTCCCCTACGAGCAGTACTTC. It is translated as CASSLGLVPYEQYF. The whole variable domain, remainder taken from reference TRBV11-2 and TRBJ2-7, is EAGVAQSPRYKIIEKRQSVAFWCNPISGHATLYWYQQILGQGPKLLIQFQNNGVVDDSQLPKDRFSAERLKGVDSTLKIQPAKLEDSAVYLCASSLGLVPYEQYFGPGTRLTVT.

This clonotype has at least ten counts. CDR3 protein: CASSSTGNGYTF. CDR3 bases: TGTGCCAGCAGTTCGACAGGAAATGGCTACACCTTC. The chain combines TRBV6-1 with TRBJ1-2; possibly TRBD1 for D (6 bases). Germline V lookup: CDR1 MNHNS, CDR2 SASEGT. Trimming left V 5 bases short and J 6 bases short, with 10 bases between. The length of the CDR3 is 12 residues.

There are a few counts of this clonotype. This chain connects TRBV6-5 to TRBJ2-5, with 8 bases fitting TRBD1. This CDR3 has 18 residues. CDR1 MNHEY and CDR2 SVGAGI come from the germline V gene. V dropped 2 bases and J dropped 5; count of bases not matched to a gene: 16. CDR3 in DNA: TGTGCCAGCAGTTACGGAACACTTCCAGGGGGCTCGGGGGAGACCCAGTACTTC. It specifies CASSYGTLPGGSGETQYF.

This chain links TRBV6-6 with TRBJ2-3; 11 bases agree with TRBD2. Unmatched junction bases numbered 7, after V lost 2 bases and J lost 0 bases. Germline CDR1 MNHNY, CDR2 SVGAGI (reference sequence). The CDR3 extends over 18 amino acids. The CDR3 loop is CASSYRASGGTSTDTQYF. CDR3 sequence (DNA): TGTGCCAGCAGTTACCGGGCTAGCGGGGGGACTAGCACAGATACGCAGTATTTT.

This clonotype was picked up many times. The chain combines TRBV13 with TRBJ2-1; 10 bases align to TRBD1. V shed 4 bases and J 7 bases; nucleotides not matched to a gene: 7. The V gene's germline CDR1 is PRHDT and CDR2 FYEKMQ (reference sequence). The CDR3 has 15 residues. In DNA form, the CDR3 reads TGTGCCAGCAGCTCGACAGGGGGCCATATGAATGAGCAGTTCTTC. This translates into CASSSTGGHMNEQFF.

This clonotype was counted only a few times. The rearrangement links TRBV11-2 to TRBJ2-3, with a possible D match to TRBD1 (5 bases). CDR3 size: 15 residues. The germline V gene has CDR1 SGHAT and CDR2 FQNNGV. Trimming removed 5 bases from V and 3 bases from J, with 15 bases in between. The CDR3 nucleotides are TGTGCCAGCAGCACTCAGGGTCTGAGGACAGATACGCAGTATTTT. Protein sequence: CASSTQGLRTDTQYF.

Comments on this clonotype: One end of the junction fails to match germline, which may point to a read error. The chain carries TRBV7-7 and TRBJ2-2; tentatively, D is TRBD1 (6 bases). The germline gives CDR1 SSHAT, CDR2 FNYEAQ (reference sequence). CDR3 length: 12 residues. As DNA, the CDR3 is TGTGCTAGCAGCTCAGGGGTCGGGGAGCTGTTTTTT. This gives the protein CASSSGVGELFF.

This clonotype was seen a few times. This chain connects TRBV6-5 to TRBJ1-1, with D possibly TRBD1 on 5 matching bases. CDR3 length: 17 residues. With 7 bases removed from V and 1 base from J, the gap between germline ends came to 22 bases. Germline CDR1 reads MNHEY; CDR2 reads SVGAGI. For the CDR3, the DNA is TGTGCCAGCAAATTCAGGTGGGGCACCATGGGGAACACTGAAGCTTTCTTT. Amino acid sequence: CASKFRWGTMGNTEAFF.

This chain connects TRBV12-3 or TRBV12-4 to TRBJ1-5; D not certain. Trimming cost V 3 bases and J 5 bases, with 14 bases left between them. The CDR3 has 15 residues. The CDR3 loop is CASSFFRASDQPQHF. CDR3 nucleotides: TGTGCCAGCAGTTTTTTTCGGGCTTCGGATCAGCCCCAGCATTTT.

This chain links TRBV4-1 with TRBJ2-2; D unclear. V lost 0 bases, J lost 6 bases, and 2 bases lay in between. The CDR3 extends over 12 amino acids. CDR1 MGHRA and CDR2 YSYEKL come from the germline V gene. The CDR3 here is CASSQDPGELFF. In DNA, the CDR3 is TGCGCCAGCAGCCAAGATCCCGGGGAGCTGTTTTTT.

This clonotype appeared a few times. The chain is built from TRBV6-1 and TRBJ2-1; unclear D gene. From germline, CDR1 is MNHNS and CDR2 SASEGT. The CDR3 consists of 13 residues. With 2 bases removed from V and 5 bases from J, the gap between germline ends came to 7 bases. CDR3 bases: TGTGCCAGCAGTGAATTTAGAAACAATGAGCAGTTCTTC. This encodes CASSEFRNNEQFF.

This clonotype was picked up a small number of times. This chain links TRBV7-6 with TRBJ1-4; D unclear. There are 14 residues in the CDR3. V was clipped by 1 base and J by 6 bases, with 9 bases between them. Germline V lookup: CDR1 SGHVS, CDR2 FNYEAQ. The CDR3 reads CASSLEGRYEKLFF. The CDR3 DNA sequence: TGTGCCAGCAGCTTAGAAGGGAGATATGAAAAACTGTTTTTT.

In this sample, this clonotype turned up a few times. The chain couples TRBV28 to TRBJ2-5; 9 nucleotides line up with TRBD1. This CDR3 region has 14 residues. From germline, CDR1 is MDHEN and CDR2 SYDVKM. Trimming removed 6 bases from V and 2 bases from J; junction bases left unmatched: 4. CDR3 protein: CASSTGTGQETQYF. CDR3 DNA sequence: TGTGCCAGCAGCACCGGGACAGGGCAAGAGACCCAGTACTTC.

This clonotype was counted many times. This sequence joins TRBV7-8 and TRBJ2-3; D could derive from TRBD1 or TRBD2 (5 bases each). Trimming pared 5 bases from V and 0 bases from J, leaving 12 bases between. Germline CDR1 SGHVS, CDR2 FQNEAQ. CDR3 length: 15 residues. CDR3 DNA: TGTGCCAGCAGCACCTGGGACGGTAGCACAGATACGCAGTATTTT. It codes for CASSTWDGSTDTQYF.

The CDR3 DNA follows: TGTGCCACGTGGAGGGTTGGAACAGATACGCAGTATTTT. The encoded protein is CATWRVGTDTQYF. The gene calls are TRBV10-3 and TRBJ2-3; possible D gene TRBD2, 6 bases. CDR3 length: 13 amino acids. In germline, CDR1 is ENHRY, CDR2 SYGVKD. V lost 10 bases, J lost 3 bases, and 14 bases lay in between.

The rearrangement joins TRBV7-4 to TRBJ1-1, with 7 bases that match TRBD1. V was pared by 3 bases and J by 6 bases, with 4 bases of the junction left unmatched. This CDR3 spans 13 amino acids. The germline V gene has CDR1 SGHVT and CDR2 SQSDAQ. In nucleotides, the CDR3 is TGTGCCAGCAGCTTGCGTCAGGGGGCTGAAGCTTTCTTT. Translation: CASSLRQGAEAFF.

This chain uses TRBV27 with TRBJ1-1, with a tentative D call TRBD1 (5 bases). The germline CDR1 and CDR2 sequences are MNHEY and SMNVEV (reference sequence). The CDR3 totals 15 residues. V was shortened by 2 bases and J by 4 bases, with 14 bases between the two germline ends. The CDR3: CASSLQSGFFTEAFF. In DNA form, the CDR3 reads TGTGCCAGCAGTTTACAGTCAGGGTTTTTCACTGAAGCTTTCTTT.

The V and J genes are TRBV2 and TRBJ1-2, with no clear D. Trimming left V 7 bases short and J 3 bases short, with 9 bases between. The CDR3 extends over 12 amino acids. Germline CDR1 reads SNHLY; CDR2 reads FYNNEI. This CDR3 reads CASIGQYYGYTF. The CDR3 bases are TGTGCCAGCATAGGGCAGTACTATGGCTACACCTTC.

This clonotype was seen many times. This chain links TRBV7-2 with TRBJ1-3; no definite D call. The CDR3 runs 15 residues. The germline V and J ends were trimmed by 1 base and 5 bases, with 12 bases remaining between them. Germline V gene sequence: CDR1 SGHTA, CDR2 FQGNSA. The CDR3 loop is CASSLVRGMRNTIYF. Written as DNA, the CDR3 is TGTGCCAGCAGCTTAGTTCGGGGTATGAGAAACACCATATATTTT. Full variable domain (outside the CDR3, taken from reference TRBV7-2 and TRBJ1-3): GAGVSQSPSNKVTEKGKDVELRCDPISGHTALYWYRQSLGQGLEFLIYFQGNSAPDKSGLPSDRFSAERTGGSVSTLTIQRTQQEDSAVYLCASSLVRGMRNTIYFGEGSWLTVV.

This clonotype occurred many times. The rearrangement links TRBV12-3 or TRBV12-4 to TRBJ1-4; D perhaps matches TRBD1 (5 bases). V was pared by 5 bases and J by 8 bases, with 15 bases between. The CDR3 has 14 amino acids. CDR3: CASSPQAGDEKLFF. In DNA, the CDR3 is TGTGCCAGCAGTCCTCAGGCGGGGGACGAAAAACTGTTTTTT.